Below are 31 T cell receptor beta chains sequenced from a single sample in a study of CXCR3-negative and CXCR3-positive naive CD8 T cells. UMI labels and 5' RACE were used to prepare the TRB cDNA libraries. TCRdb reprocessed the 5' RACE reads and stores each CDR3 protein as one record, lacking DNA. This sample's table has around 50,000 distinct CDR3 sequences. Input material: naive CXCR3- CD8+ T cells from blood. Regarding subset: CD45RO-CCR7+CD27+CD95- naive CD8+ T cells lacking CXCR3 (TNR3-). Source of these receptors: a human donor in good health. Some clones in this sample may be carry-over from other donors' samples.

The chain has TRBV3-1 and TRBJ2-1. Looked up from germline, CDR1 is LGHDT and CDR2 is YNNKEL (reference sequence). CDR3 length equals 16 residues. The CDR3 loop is CASSQDSGTPYNEQFF.

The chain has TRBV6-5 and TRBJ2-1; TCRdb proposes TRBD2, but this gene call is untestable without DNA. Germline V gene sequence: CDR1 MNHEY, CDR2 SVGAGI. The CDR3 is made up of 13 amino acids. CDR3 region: CASSSRAGNEQFF.

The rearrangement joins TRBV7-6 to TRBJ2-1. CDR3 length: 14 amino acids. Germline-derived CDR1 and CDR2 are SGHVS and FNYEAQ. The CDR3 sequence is CASSPSGRVNEQFF. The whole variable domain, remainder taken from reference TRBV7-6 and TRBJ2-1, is GAGVSQSPRYKVTKRGQDVALRCDPISGHVSLYWYRQALGQGPEFLTYFNYEAQQDKSGLPNDRFSAERPEGSISTLTIQRTEQRDSAMYRCASSPSGRVNEQFFGPGTRLTVL.

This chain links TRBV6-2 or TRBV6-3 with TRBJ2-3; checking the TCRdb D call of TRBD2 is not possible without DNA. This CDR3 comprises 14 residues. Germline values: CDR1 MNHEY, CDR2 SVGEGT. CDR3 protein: CASSSGGATDTQYF.

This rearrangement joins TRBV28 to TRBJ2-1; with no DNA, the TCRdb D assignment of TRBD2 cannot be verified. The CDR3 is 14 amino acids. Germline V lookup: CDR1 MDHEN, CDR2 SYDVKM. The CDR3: CASASLPGVWEQFF.

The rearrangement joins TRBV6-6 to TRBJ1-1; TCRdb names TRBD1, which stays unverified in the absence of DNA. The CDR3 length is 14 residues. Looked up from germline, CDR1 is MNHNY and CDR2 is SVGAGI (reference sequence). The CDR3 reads CASSYRAGDTEAFF.

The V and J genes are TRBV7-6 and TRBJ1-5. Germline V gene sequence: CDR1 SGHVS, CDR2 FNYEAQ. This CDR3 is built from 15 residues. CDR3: CASSLGVSSNQPQHF.

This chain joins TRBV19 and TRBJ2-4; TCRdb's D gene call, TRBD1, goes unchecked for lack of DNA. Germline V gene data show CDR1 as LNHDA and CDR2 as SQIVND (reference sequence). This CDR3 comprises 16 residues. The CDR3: CASSIGSGVAKNIQYF.

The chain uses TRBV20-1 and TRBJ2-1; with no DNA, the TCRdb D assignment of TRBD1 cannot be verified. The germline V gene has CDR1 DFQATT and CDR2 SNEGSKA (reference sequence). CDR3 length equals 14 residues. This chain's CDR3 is CSATGPKPYNEQFF.

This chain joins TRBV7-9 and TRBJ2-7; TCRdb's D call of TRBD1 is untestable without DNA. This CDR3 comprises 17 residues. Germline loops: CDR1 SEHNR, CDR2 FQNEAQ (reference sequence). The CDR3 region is CASSSTRSGTGSHEQYF. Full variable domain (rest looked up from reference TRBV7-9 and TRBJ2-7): DTGVSQNPRHKITKRGQNVTFRCDPISEHNRLYWYRQTLGQGPEFLTYFQNEAQLEKSRLLSDRFSAERPKGSFSTLEIQRTEQGDSAMYLCASSSTRSGTGSHEQYFGPGTRLTVT.

The CDR3 region is CASSGGNNEQFF. The chain links TRBV6-6 to TRBJ2-1; TCRdb's D call of TRBD1 is untestable without DNA. There are 12 residues in the CDR3. Germline CDR1 is MNHNY and CDR2 is SVGAGI (reference sequence).

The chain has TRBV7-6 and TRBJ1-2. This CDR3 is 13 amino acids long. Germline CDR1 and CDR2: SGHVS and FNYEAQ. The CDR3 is CASSLPQGYGYTF.

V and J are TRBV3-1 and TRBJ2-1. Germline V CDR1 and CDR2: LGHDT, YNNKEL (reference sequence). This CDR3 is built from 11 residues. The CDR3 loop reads CASSQEHEQFF.

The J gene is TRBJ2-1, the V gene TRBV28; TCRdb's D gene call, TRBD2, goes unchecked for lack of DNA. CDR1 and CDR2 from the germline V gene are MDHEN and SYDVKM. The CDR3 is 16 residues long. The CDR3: CASSSPLAGVLDEQFF.

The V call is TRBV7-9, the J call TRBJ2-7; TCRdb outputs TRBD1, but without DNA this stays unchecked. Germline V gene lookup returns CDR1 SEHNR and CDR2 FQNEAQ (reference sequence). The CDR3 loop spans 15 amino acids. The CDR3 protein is CASSFGQDEFYEQYF. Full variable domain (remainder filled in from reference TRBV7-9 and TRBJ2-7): DTGVSQNPRHKITKRGQNVTFRCDPISEHNRLYWYRQTLGQGPEFLTYFQNEAQLEKSRLLSDRFSAERPKGSFSTLEIQRTEQGDSAMYLCASSFGQDEFYEQYFGPGTRLTVT.

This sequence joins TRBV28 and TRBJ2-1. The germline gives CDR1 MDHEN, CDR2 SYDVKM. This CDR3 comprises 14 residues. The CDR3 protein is CASSASDLNNEQFF.

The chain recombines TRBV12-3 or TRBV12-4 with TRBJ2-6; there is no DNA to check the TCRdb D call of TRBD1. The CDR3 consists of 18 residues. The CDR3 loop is CASSPWVTGSSGANVLTF.

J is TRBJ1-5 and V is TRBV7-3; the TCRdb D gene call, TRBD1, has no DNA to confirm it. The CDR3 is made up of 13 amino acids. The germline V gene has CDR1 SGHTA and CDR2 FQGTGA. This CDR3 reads CASSLGDNQPQHF. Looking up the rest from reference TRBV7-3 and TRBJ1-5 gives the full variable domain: GAGVSQTPSNKVTEKGKYVELRCDPISGHTALYWYRQSLGQGPEFLIYFQGTGAADDSGLPNDRFFAVRPEGSVSTLKIQRTERGDSAVYLCASSLGDNQPQHFGDGTRLSIL.

The CDR3 region is CARNRGQNYEQYF. The chain links TRBV21-1 to TRBJ2-7; the D call from TCRdb, TRBD1, cannot be confirmed without DNA. TRBV21-1 is deemed a pseudogene. This CDR3 region has 13 residues.

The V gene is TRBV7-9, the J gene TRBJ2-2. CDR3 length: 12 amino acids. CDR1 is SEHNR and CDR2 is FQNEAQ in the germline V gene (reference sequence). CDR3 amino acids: CASSFPTGELFF.

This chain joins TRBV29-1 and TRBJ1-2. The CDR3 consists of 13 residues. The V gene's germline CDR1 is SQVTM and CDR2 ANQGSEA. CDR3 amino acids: CSVELRTAYGYTF.

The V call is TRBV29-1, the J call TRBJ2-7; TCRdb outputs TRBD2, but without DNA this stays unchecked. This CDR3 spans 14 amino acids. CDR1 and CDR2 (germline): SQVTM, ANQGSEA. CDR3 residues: CSVIDSDSNYEQYF.

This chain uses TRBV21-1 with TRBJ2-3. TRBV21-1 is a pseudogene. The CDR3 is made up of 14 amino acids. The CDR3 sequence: CASSILGSSDTQYF.

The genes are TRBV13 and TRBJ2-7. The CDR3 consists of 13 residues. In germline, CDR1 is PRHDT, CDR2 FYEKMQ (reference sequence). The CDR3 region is CASSSRPSYEQYF.

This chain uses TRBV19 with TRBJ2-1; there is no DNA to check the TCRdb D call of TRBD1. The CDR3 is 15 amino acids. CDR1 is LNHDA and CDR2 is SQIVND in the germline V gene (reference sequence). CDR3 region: CASTLSGSSYNEQFF.

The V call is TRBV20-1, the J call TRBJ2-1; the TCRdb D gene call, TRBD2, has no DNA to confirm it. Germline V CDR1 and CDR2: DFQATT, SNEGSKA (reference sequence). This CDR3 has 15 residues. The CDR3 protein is CSAIDGGALYNEQFF.

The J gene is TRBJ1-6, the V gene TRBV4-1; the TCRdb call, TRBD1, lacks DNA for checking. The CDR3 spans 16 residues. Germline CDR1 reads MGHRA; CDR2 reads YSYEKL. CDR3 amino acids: CASSPGVGSGISPLHF.

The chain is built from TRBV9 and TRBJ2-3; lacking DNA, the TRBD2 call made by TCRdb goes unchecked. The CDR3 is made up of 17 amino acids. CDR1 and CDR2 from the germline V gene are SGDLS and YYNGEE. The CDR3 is CASSVGGLAHHTDTQYF.

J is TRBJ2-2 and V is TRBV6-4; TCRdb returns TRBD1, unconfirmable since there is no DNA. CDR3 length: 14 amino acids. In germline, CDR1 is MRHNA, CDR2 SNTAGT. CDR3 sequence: CASSWTEATGELFF.

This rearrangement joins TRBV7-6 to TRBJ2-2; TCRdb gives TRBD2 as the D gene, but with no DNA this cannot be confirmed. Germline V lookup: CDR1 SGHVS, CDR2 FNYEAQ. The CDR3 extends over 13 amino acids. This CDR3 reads CASSLTSAGELFF.

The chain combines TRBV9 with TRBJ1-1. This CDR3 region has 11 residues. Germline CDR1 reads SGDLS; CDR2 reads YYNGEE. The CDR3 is CASSVVQEAFF.